This TCR beta chain was recovered during a study of OX40 agonist ivuxolimab in advanced cancers. General study points: Partly responding patients at 0.1-3.0 mg/kg showed some of the smallest clonal expansion.

A word on this clone: Its antigen remains unidentified.

In germline, CDR1 is GTSNPN, CDR2 SVGIG (reference sequence). The CDR3 runs 13 residues. Trimming left V 1 base short and J 9 bases short, with 12 bases between. Repertoires were generated with immunoSEQ multiplex PCR, while TCRdb's copy carries only in-frame clones and drops some. Of tens of thousands of clones listed, approximately 80% are singletons. The sequence was collected from an adult with an advanced solid tumor such as melanoma, head and neck, liver or kidney cancer. The genes are TRBV30 and TRBJ1-4; D gene uncertain. Sequences were derived from CD4+ or CD8+ T cells sorted from blood, sampled in a trial of the OX40 agonist ivuxolimab. This CDR3 is CAWSALWEKKLFF. The CDR3 region has the DNA TGTGCCTGGAGTGCTCTGTGGGAGAAAAAACTGTTTTTT. The entire variable domain, with the rest obtained from reference TRBV30 and TRBJ1-4, is as follows: SQTIHQWPATLVQPVGSPLSLECTVEGTSNPNLYWYRQAAGRGLQLLFYSVGIGQISSEVPQNLSASRPQDRQFILSSKKLLLSDSGFYLCAWSALWEKKLFFGSGTQLSVL.